Included here is one T cell receptor beta chain sequence, with context. Its specificity is unknown. Repertoires were generated with immunoSEQ multiplex PCR, while TCRdb's copy carries only in-frame clones and drops some. The sample lists about 34,000 clones, around 80% occurring once. The sample belongs to a study of T cells in localized non-small cell lung cancer. Whole-study findings and limits: Highest T cell clonality was seen in uninvolved adjacent lung, surpassing that measured in tumor.

V was clipped by 4 bases and J by 5 bases, with 12 bases between them. The CDR3 spans 13 residues. Per germline, CDR1 SGHNT and CDR2 YYREEE (reference sequence). The source was peripheral blood, collected before any cancer treatment. This clonotype originated in a male donor at least 60 years old with stage II squamous cell lung carcinoma. The rearrangement joins TRBV5-4 to TRBJ2-5; D not certain. CDR3 coding DNA: TGTGCCAGCAGCAGAGACCCAGTGGAGACCCAGTACTTC. It codes for CASSRDPVETQYF.